This T cell receptor (beta chain) stems from a study of T-cell memory formation after mild COVID-19. Trimming removed 1 base from V and 11 bases from J, with 11 bases in between. The CDR3 is 12 residues long. Germline CDR1 reads LGHNA; CDR2 reads YSLEER. TCRdb re-called the 5' RACE reads with MiXCR, one entry per CDR3 protein. The table records approximately 28,000 distinct CDR3 sequences, more than 10% of them present only once. This clonotype was counted ten times or more. The rearrangement links TRBV4-3 to TRBJ1-1, with unresolved D. Sequencing was done on a sample of PBMCs or a T cell subset sorted from them (not recorded which). The origin of this receptor is an adult woman who had mild COVID-19 (a few samples of this study predate the infection). Cell type and time point are not known. The CDR3 reads CASSQGAAKAFF. The CDR3 coding sequence is TGCGCCAGCAGCCAAGGGGCGGCCAAGGCTTTCTTT.